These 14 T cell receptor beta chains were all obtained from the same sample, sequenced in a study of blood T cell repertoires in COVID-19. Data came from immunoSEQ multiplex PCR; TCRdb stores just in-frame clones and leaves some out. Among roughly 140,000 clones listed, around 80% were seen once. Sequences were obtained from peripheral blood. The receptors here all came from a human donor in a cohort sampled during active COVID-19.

CDR3 protein: CATSVQGDTQYF. The CDR3 DNA follows: TGTGCCACCAGTGTCCAGGGGGATACGCAGTATTTT. This sequence joins TRBV24-1 and TRBJ2-3, with D tentatively TRBD1 (6 bases). Germline V gene sequence: CDR1 KGHDR, CDR2 SFDVKD. V dropped 5 bases and J dropped 6 bases, with 8 bases sitting between them. The CDR3 is made up of 12 amino acids.

The CDR3 DNA reads as TGTGCCAGCAGCTTGAAGCCCCCTAGCGGGGTATACCAAGAGACCCAGTACTTC. It encodes CASSLKPPSGVYQETQYF. The rearrangement uses TRBV11-2 and TRBJ2-5; 9 bases line up with TRBD2. Looked up from germline, CDR1 is SGHAT and CDR2 is FQNNGV. The CDR3 covers 18 residues. J lost 0 bases, V lost 3 bases, and 11 bases had no gene match.

In DNA form, the CDR3 reads TGTGCCACCAGCAGAGATCAGGTCGGGGAGCTGTTTTTT. It is translated as CATSRDQVGELFF. The J gene is TRBJ2-2, the V gene TRBV15; D gene ambiguous. V dropped 0 bases and J dropped 7 bases, with 6 bases sitting between them. CDR1 LNHNV and CDR2 YYDKDF come from the germline V gene (reference sequence). This CDR3 contains 13 residues.

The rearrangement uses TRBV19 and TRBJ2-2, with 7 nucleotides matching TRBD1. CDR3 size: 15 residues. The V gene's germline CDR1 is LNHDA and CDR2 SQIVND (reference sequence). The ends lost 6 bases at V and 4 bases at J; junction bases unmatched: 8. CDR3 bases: TGTGCCAGTAGAACGGACAGGCCTGTCACCGGGGAGCTGTTTTTT. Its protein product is CASRTDRPVTGELFF.

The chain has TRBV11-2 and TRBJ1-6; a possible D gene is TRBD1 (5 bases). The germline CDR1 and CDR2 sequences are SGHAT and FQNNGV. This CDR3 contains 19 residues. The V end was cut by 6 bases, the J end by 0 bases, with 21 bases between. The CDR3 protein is CASSQDDSLWSSYNSPLHF. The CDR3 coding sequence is TGTGCCAGCAGTCAAGACGACAGTTTGTGGAGCTCCTATAATTCACCCCTCCACTTT.

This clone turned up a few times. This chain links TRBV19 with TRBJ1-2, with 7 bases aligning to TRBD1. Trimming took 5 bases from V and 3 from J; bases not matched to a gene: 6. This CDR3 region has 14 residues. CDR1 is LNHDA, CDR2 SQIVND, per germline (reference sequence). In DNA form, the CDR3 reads TGTGCCAGTAGTGTGACAGGGAATGACTATGGCTACACCTTC. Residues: CASSVTGNDYGYTF.

CDR3 protein: CASSVDGQGGTEAFF. CDR3 nucleotides: TGTGCCAGCAGCGTAGATGGGCAGGGGGGCACTGAAGCTTTCTTT. V usage is TRBV9 and J usage is TRBJ1-1; 7 nucleotides match TRBD1. V trimming: 0 bases; J trimming: 4 bases; junction bases outside the gene matches: 6. Germline V lookup: CDR1 SGDLS, CDR2 YYNGEE. The CDR3 covers 15 residues.

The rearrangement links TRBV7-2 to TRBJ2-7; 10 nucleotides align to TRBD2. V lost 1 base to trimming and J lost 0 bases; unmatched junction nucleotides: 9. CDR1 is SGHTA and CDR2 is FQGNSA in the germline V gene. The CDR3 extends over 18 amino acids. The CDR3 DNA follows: TGTGCCAGCAGCTTAGAGGTTAGCGGGGGGATAAACTCCTACGAGCAGTACTTC. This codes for CASSLEVSGGINSYEQYF.

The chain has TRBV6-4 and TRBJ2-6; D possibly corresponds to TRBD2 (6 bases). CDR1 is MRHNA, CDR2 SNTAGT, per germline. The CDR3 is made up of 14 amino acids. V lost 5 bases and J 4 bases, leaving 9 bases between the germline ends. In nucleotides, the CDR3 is TGTGCCAGCAGTAGGGAGGTGGGGGCCAACGTCCTGACTTTC. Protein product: CASSREVGANVLTF.

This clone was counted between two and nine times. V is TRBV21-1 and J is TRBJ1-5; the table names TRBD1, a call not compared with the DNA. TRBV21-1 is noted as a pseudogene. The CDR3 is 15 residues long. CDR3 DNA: TGTGCCAGCAGCAAATTAGACAGGTATAATCAGCCCCAGCATTTT. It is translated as CASSKLDRYNQPQHF.

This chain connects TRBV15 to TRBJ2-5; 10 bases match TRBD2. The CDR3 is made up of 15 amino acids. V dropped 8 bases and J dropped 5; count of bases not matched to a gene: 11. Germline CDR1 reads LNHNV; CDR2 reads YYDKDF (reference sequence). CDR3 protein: CATGALAGMGETQYF. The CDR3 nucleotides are TGTGCCACCGGAGCACTAGCGGGGATGGGTGAGACCCAGTACTTC.

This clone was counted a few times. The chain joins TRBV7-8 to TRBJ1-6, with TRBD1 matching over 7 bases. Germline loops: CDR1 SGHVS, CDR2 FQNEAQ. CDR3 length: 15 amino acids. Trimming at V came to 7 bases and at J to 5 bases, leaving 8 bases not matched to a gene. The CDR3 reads CASKGAQGHNSPLHF. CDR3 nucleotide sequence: TGTGCCAGCAAGGGGGCCCAGGGGCATAATTCACCCCTCCACTTT.

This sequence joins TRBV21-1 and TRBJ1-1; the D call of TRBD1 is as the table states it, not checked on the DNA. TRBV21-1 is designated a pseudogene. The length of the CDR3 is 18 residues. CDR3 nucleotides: TGTGCCAGCAGCGAAGCCCGGAACAGGGAAGGAGTGAACACTGAAGCTTTCTTT. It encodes CASSEARNREGVNTEAFF.

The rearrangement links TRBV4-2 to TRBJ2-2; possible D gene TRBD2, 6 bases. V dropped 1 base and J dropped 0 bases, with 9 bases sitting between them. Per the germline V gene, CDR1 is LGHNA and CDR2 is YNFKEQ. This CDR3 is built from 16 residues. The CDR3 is CASSQVGGANTGELFF. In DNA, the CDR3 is TGTGCCAGCAGCCAAGTTGGAGGGGCGAACACCGGGGAGCTGTTTTTT.